The clone carrying this T cell receptor (beta chain) came up once. Since a much larger clone is just one base distant, this may be a read error. The CDR3 has 13 residues. Germline CDR1 SGHRS, CDR2 YFSETQ. Unmatched junction bases numbered 9, after V lost 7 bases and J lost 9 bases. The data were taken from a study of T cells in Graves' hyperthyroidism and ophthalmopathy. With duration under 3 months, ophthalmopathy was active: Clinical Activity Score at least 3, NOSPECS at least 4. TCR beta CDR3 region amplification was performed from RNA transcripts. An initial round of RT-PCR targeting the TCR CDR3 relied on the HTBI primer set. Via MiXCR, TCRdb re-called the multiplex PCR reads, giving one row per CDR3 protein. This table holds 500,000 to 600,000 distinct CDR3 sequences, approximately 20% found once.

The V and J genes are TRBV5-1 and TRBJ2-1, with 8 nucleotides matching TRBD2. The sequence derives from a man in his forties with Graves' ophthalmopathy. Sample: blood. This CDR3 reads CASVAGGLSEQFF. CDR3 coding DNA: TGCGCCAGCGTGGCGGGAGGCCTGAGTGAGCAGTTCTTC.